These 12 T cell receptor beta chains share one sample of origin, sequenced in a study of blood T cell repertoires in COVID-19. Clones were sequenced by immunoSEQ multiplex PCR, and TCRdb holds only the in-frame ones, with some missing. There are about 48,000 clones in the sample; 85% to 90% occur only once, and 3% to 3.5% lies in the top ten. Sequencing input: PBMCs or T cells enriched from blood (not recorded which). Receptors originate from a woman between 50 and 59 years old who had recovered from COVID-19.

The count of this clone is one. The chain recombines TRBV5-6 with TRBJ2-2, with 10 bases matching TRBD2. V lost 4 bases to trimming and J lost 6 bases; unmatched junction nucleotides: 9. CDR3 size: 16 residues. CDR1 and CDR2 (germline): SGHDT, YYEEEE. CDR3 in amino acids: CASSPLLAGVAGELFF. The CDR3 DNA reads TGTGCCAGCAGCCCACTTCTAGCGGGGGTAGCCGGGGAGCTGTTTTTT.

CDR3: CASSEAGDSYSNQPQHF. The CDR3 nucleotides read TGTGCCAGCAGTGAAGCGGGCGACAGCTATAGCAATCAGCCCCAGCATTTT. The chain has TRBV2 and TRBJ1-5; D possibly corresponds to TRBD1 (5 bases). The ends were cut back, 0 bases at V and 0 bases at J, with 12 bases in the middle. Germline CDR1 is SNHLY and CDR2 is FYNNEI. This CDR3 is built from 17 residues.

The chain recombines TRBV28 with TRBJ1-5; D unresolved. From germline, CDR1 is MDHEN and CDR2 SYDVKM. Trimming took off 0 bases at V and 12 bases at J, with 21 bases between the two ends. The CDR3 extends over 16 amino acids. In DNA, the CDR3 is TGTGCCAGCAGTTTATGGCAGACCCCCCCCCATCAGGTCCAGCATTTT. This encodes CASSLWQTPPHQVQHF.

This clone has just a few counts. The chain employs TRBV2 and TRBJ1-3; tentative D call: TRBD1 (5 bases). Germline-derived CDR1 and CDR2 are SNHLY and FYNNEI. V lost 6 bases and J lost 0, with 6 bases in between. The CDR3 sequence is 13 residues long. The DNA for the CDR3 is TGTGCCAGCAGCGACAGCTCTGGAAACACCATATATTTT. Its translation is CASSDSSGNTIYF.

This clone was detected only once. The V call is TRBV5-5, the J call TRBJ1-1, with 7 bases identical to TRBD1. CDR1 and CDR2 (germline): SGHKS, YYEKEE (reference sequence). This CDR3 has 15 residues. The V segment lost 2 bases and the J segment 6 bases; nucleotides outside the gene matches: 10. The CDR3 loop is CASSLGQDGVSEAFF. Written as DNA, the CDR3 is TGTGCCAGCAGCTTAGGACAGGATGGCGTGTCTGAAGCTTTCTTT.

By its share, this clone is medium-sized. This sequence joins TRBV7-9 and TRBJ2-5; maybe TRBD2 (6 bases). The CDR3 contains 13 residues. The V end lost 5 bases, the J end lost 3 bases, and 10 bases lay between the germline ends. Per germline, CDR1 SEHNR and CDR2 FQNEAQ (reference sequence). The CDR3 region is CASSPRGEETQYF. As DNA, the CDR3 is TGTGCCAGCAGCCCACGCGGGGAAGAGACCCAGTACTTC.

V gene TRBV11-2 combines with J gene TRBJ2-7, with D tentatively TRBD2 (5 bases). The ends were cut back, 7 bases at V and 2 bases at J, with 18 bases in the middle. Germline CDR1 SGHAT, CDR2 FQNNGV. This CDR3 is built from 15 residues. The CDR3 region has the DNA TGTGCCAGCACCCTACTCTCCGGGGAGACCTACGAGCAGTACTTC. It encodes CASTLLSGETYEQYF.

The chain employs TRBV7-9 and TRBJ2-5; TRBD2 aligns across 10 bases. After removal of 5 bases from V and 3 bases from J, the junction contained 6 bases not matched to a gene. CDR1 is SEHNR and CDR2 is FQNEAQ in the germline V gene (reference sequence). CDR3 length: 15 amino acids. In DNA form, the CDR3 reads TGTGCCAGCAGCCGTCTCCTAGCGGGGGAAGAGACCCAGTACTTC. Translation gives CASSRLLAGEETQYF.

The genes are TRBV5-4 and TRBJ2-6; D is perhaps TRBD1 (7 bases). There are 19 residues in the CDR3. Per the germline V gene, CDR1 is SGHNT and CDR2 is YYREEE (reference sequence). Trimming took 4 bases from V and 3 from J, leaving 23 bases between them. The CDR3, as DNA: TGTGCCAGCAGCCCTGCGGGACAGCGTAGTCTCTTTGGGGCCAACGTCCTGACTTTC. Translating gives CASSPAGQRSLFGANVLTF.

The chain has TRBV27 and TRBJ2-2; 14 nucleotides line up with TRBD2. With 10 bases clipped from V and 4 bases from J, the junction kept 5 bases outside the gene matches. The CDR3 consists of 15 residues. Germline CDR1 MNHEY, CDR2 SMNVEV (reference sequence). Written as DNA, the CDR3 is TGTGCCACCGGGACTAGCGGGAGTATCACCGGGGAGCTGTTTTTT. Its protein product is CATGTSGSITGELFF.

This chain uses TRBV2 with TRBJ2-7, with no clear D. V gave up 2 bases and J gave up 0 bases, with 5 bases separating them. CDR3 length equals 13 residues. From germline, CDR1 is SNHLY and CDR2 FYNNEI. The CDR3, as DNA: TGTGCCAGCAGTGAACCAGTCTCCTACGAGCAGTACTTC. Its protein is CASSEPVSYEQYF. The full variable domain, completed using reference TRBV2 and TRBJ2-7, is EPEVTQTPSHQVTQMGQEVILRCVPISNHLYFYWYRQILGQKVEFLVSFYNNEISEKSEIFDDQFSVERPDGSNFTLKIRSTKLEDSAMYFCASSEPVSYEQYFGPGTRLTVT.

V gene TRBV19 combines with J gene TRBJ2-3; 7 bases map to TRBD2. Looked up from germline, CDR1 is LNHDA and CDR2 is SQIVND (reference sequence). This CDR3 is built from 17 residues. The V and J ends lost 6 bases and 1 base, in that order; junction bases with no gene match: 13. Here the CDR3 DNA reads TGTGCCAGTAGATCCGGTCCGGGGGGTGGGGGCACAGATACGCAGTATTTT. It yields the protein CASRSGPGGGGTDTQYF. The full variable domain, its missing parts supplied by reference TRBV19 and TRBJ2-3, is DGGITQSPKYLFRKEGQNVTLSCEQNLNHDAMYWYRQDPGQGLRLIYYSQIVNDFQKGDIAEGYSVSREKKESFPLTVTSAQKNPTAFYLCASRSGPGGGGTDTQYFGPGTRLTVL.